This TCR beta chain was found in a study of OX40 agonist ivuxolimab in advanced cancers. Points from the study as a whole: On average, a greater number of expanded clones characterised CD8+ T cells relative to CD4+.

Clones were read by immunoSEQ multiplex PCR, and TCRdb kept only the in-frame ones, dropping some. The sample includes tens of thousands of clones, about nine tenths of them seen just once. V was pared by 5 bases and J by 0 bases, with 6 bases of the junction left unmatched. Germline CDR1 and CDR2: GTSNPN and SVGIG (reference sequence). This CDR3 has 15 residues. Concerning this clone itself: Antigen unknown.

This receptor was taken from an adult with an advanced solid tumor such as melanoma, head and neck, liver or kidney cancer. The chain uses TRBV30 and TRBJ2-7; 11 nucleotides match TRBD2. The sequences come from CD4+ or CD8+ T cells sorted from blood, collected in a trial of the OX40 agonist ivuxolimab. CDR3 DNA: TGTGCCTGGGGGGGAACTAGCGGGAGCTCCTACGAGCAGTACTTC. The encoded protein is CAWGGTSGSSYEQYF.